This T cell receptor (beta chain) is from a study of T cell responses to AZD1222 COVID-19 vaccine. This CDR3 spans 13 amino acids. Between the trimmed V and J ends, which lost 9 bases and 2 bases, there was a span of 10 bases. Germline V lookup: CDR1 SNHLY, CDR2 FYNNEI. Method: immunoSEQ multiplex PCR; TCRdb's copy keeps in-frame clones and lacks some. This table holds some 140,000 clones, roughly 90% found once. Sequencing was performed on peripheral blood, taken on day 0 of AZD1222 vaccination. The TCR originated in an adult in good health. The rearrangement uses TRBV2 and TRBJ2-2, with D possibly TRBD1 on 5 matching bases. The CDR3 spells CARGVPNTGELFF. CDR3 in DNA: TGTGCCAGAGGGGTTCCTAACACCGGGGAGCTGTTTTTT.